This TCR beta chain emerged from a study of T cell repertoires in cytomegalovirus infection. Study details: It was the public TCR beta signatures that indicated both CMV infection and matching HLA type. Study-wide findings and caveats: Public TCR beta family frequency separated CMV-and-HLA carriers, including in an independent cohort. Within the response measured ex vivo, HLA-C-restricted CMV-specific TCR beta clonotypes were dominant.

Concerning this clonotype: Its antigen remains unknown.

MiXCR, run by TCRdb on the reads, gives a single entry per CDR3 protein. The table includes 300,000 to 400,000 distinct CDR3 sequences, approximately 32% detected once. The junction had 12 bases not matched to a gene; V was cut back by 7 bases and J by 9 bases. In germline, CDR1 is MDHEN, CDR2 SYDVKM. The CDR3 is made up of 15 amino acids. Sequenced material: cultured PBMCs, taken from culture after CMV antigen stimulation. The sequence came from a human donor in good health (CMV status not recorded). Some clones in this sample may be carry-over from other donors' samples. The rearrangement joins TRBV28 to TRBJ2-2; 9 bases are shared with TRBD2. In DNA, the CDR3 is TGTGCCAGCACTGAGGTTAGCGGGAGAGGCCGGGAGCTGTTTTTT. This translates into CASTEVSGRGRELFF.